Below are 27 T cell receptor beta chains sequenced from a single sample in a study of blood T cells in healthy people across ages. The use of a sample-barcoded 5' primer and a J-beta primer mix characterized a second PCR of roughly 6 to 11 cycles. Using its own MiXCR run on the 5' RACE reads, TCRdb lists one record per CDR3 protein. The sample has 1.5 million to 2 million distinct CDR3 sequences; 28% are singletons. Input material: blood. All receptors come from a woman between 25 and 40 years old in good health.

The table lists this clonotype with a few counts. Relative to the germline gene, one junction end is altered; a read error may explain this. The chain joins TRBV3-1 to TRBJ2-7, with D possibly TRBD2 on 5 matching bases. The length of the CDR3 is 14 residues. The V gene's germline CDR1 is LGHDT and CDR2 YNNKEL (reference sequence). CDR3 nucleotide sequence: TGTGTCAGCAGCCCCAGCGGATCTGGCTACGAGCAGTACTTC. This translates into CVSSPSGSGYEQYF.

This clonotype was seen at least ten times. This chain joins TRBV15 and TRBJ2-7, with 9 nucleotides matching TRBD1. The CDR3 length is 14 residues. J was trimmed by 2 bases and V by 6 bases; bases with no gene match: 5. CDR1 and CDR2 from the germline V gene are LNHNV and YYDKDF (reference sequence). CDR3 DNA: TGTGCCACCAGAACCGGGACAGGGACCTACGAGCAGTACTTC. Amino acids: CATRTGTGTYEQYF. The whole variable domain, filled in from reference TRBV15 and TRBJ2-7, reads DAMVIQNPRYQVTQFGKPVTLSCSQTLNHNVMYWYQQKSSQAPKLLFHYYDKDFNNEADTPDNFQSRRPNTSFCFLDIRSPGLGDTAMYLCATRTGTGTYEQYFGPGTRLTVT.

This chain links TRBV2 with TRBJ2-2; 11 positions agree with TRBD1. V was pared by 4 bases and J by 7 bases, with 5 bases of the junction left unmatched. The CDR3 runs 15 residues. Germline CDR1 is SNHLY and CDR2 is FYNNEI. This CDR3 is CASSGRTGGGGELFF. The CDR3 coding sequence is TGTGCCAGCAGTGGCCGGACAGGGGGCGGCGGGGAGCTGTTTTTT.

A few counts support this clonotype. The junction departs from the called germline gene at one end, perhaps through a read error. This chain links TRBV7-9 with TRBJ2-7; D is undetermined. CDR1 is SEHNR and CDR2 is FQNEAQ in the germline V gene (reference sequence). The CDR3 loop spans 14 amino acids. The CDR3 loop reads CASSYDQVVDEQYF. The CDR3 DNA sequence: TGTGCCAGTAGCTACGATCAGGTGGTCGACGAGCAGTACTTC.

The chain joins TRBV29-1 to TRBJ1-4, with D tentatively TRBD1 (5 bases). The length of the CDR3 is 14 residues. Trimming stripped 4 bases from V and 6 bases from J, with 15 bases between. Germline V gives CDR1 SQVTM, CDR2 ANQGSEA. This CDR3 is CSVVEGSRYEKLFF. CDR3 nucleotides: TGCAGCGTTGTGGAGGGGTCGCGGTATGAAAAACTGTTTTTT.

This chain links TRBV7-2 with TRBJ2-3; a weak D match, TRBD2 (5 bases). V was trimmed by 5 bases and J by 2 bases, leaving 17 bases between them. CDR1 is SGHTA, CDR2 FQGNSA, per germline. This CDR3 has 16 amino acids. CDR3 residues: CASSDGLDGYTDTQYF. The CDR3 DNA reads as TGTGCCAGCAGCGACGGACTGGACGGCTACACAGATACGCAGTATTTT. Combining the CDR3 with reference TRBV7-2 and TRBJ2-3 gives the whole variable domain GAGVSQSPSNKVTEKGKDVELRCDPISGHTALYWYRQSLGQGLEFLIYFQGNSAPDKSGLPSDRFSAERTGGSVSTLTIQRTQQEDSAVYLCASSDGLDGYTDTQYFGPGTRLTVL.

This clonotype was seen a handful of times. J is TRBJ1-5 and V is TRBV2, with TRBD1 as a possible D gene (6 bases). Trimming cost V 6 bases and J 4 bases, with 16 bases left between them. This CDR3 is built from 15 residues. CDR1 and CDR2 (germline): SNHLY, FYNNEI. The CDR3 sequence is CASSGGGRVNQPQHF. CDR3 in DNA: TGTGCCAGCAGCGGGGGGGGCAGGGTGAATCAGCCCCAGCATTTT.

In its sample, this clonotype was seen a few times. The chain combines TRBV3-1 with TRBJ2-1; D not resolved. The germline V and J ends were trimmed by 1 base and 9 bases, with 7 bases remaining between them. This CDR3 is 12 amino acids long. Germline CDR1 LGHDT, CDR2 YNNKEL (reference sequence). DNA for the CDR3: TGTGCCAGCAGCCAAGTAAGGCTTGAGCAGTTCTTC. It translates to CASSQVRLEQFF.

This clonotype appeared a few times. J is TRBJ2-7 and V is TRBV28; 7 nucleotides line up with TRBD2. With V trimmed by 4 bases and J by 0 bases, 12 bases remained unmatched. The CDR3 length is 17 residues. The germline V gene encodes CDR1 MDHEN and CDR2 SYDVKM. The DNA for the CDR3 is TGTGCCAGCAGTTCTCCTCGAGGGACTACGAGCTCCTACGAGCAGTACTTC. Its translation: CASSSPRGTTSSYEQYF.

In this sample, this clonotype turned up once. This chain connects TRBV4-1 to TRBJ2-2, with 8 bases aligning to TRBD1. Looked up from germline, CDR1 is MGHRA and CDR2 is YSYEKL. CDR3 length: 15 amino acids. V shed 0 bases and J 7 bases; nucleotides not matched to a gene: 4. The CDR3 DNA follows: TGCGCCAGCAGCCAAGACTACAGGGGGAGCGGGGAGCTGTTTTTT. It specifies CASSQDYRGSGELFF.

In this sample, this clonotype turned up once. CDR3 nucleotide sequence: TGTGCCAGCAGTTACGTGCGCGCCCCGGGACTAGACATCGGTACGCAGTATTTT. Protein product: CASSYVRAPGLDIGTQYF. This chain uses TRBV6-2 or TRBV6-3 with TRBJ2-3, with TRBD2 identical over 8 bases. This CDR3 spans 18 amino acids. Germline assignment: CDR1 MNHEY and CDR2 SVGEGT. The junction had 18 bases not matched to a gene; V was cut back by 2 bases and J by 8 bases.

At least ten counts were recorded for this clonotype. The genes are TRBV2 and TRBJ2-7, with 7 bases fitting TRBD2. The junction had 15 bases not matched to a gene; V was cut back by 4 bases and J by 3 bases. The CDR3 loop spans 17 amino acids. Germline loops: CDR1 SNHLY, CDR2 FYNNEI. This CDR3 reads CASSGLPGLTQIYEQYF. In DNA, the CDR3 is TGTGCCAGCAGTGGTCTTCCGGGACTAACACAGATCTACGAGCAGTACTTC.

The J gene is TRBJ2-3, the V gene TRBV20-1; D not resolved. Germline CDR1 and CDR2: DFQATT and SNEGSKA (reference sequence). V lost 1 base and J lost 4, with 9 bases in between. The CDR3 is 13 amino acids. The CDR3 region is CSARGIGPDTQYF. DNA of the CDR3: TGCAGTGCTAGAGGTATTGGCCCAGATACGCAGTATTTT.

This clonotype was detected a few times. This chain joins TRBV7-2 and TRBJ2-7; 11 positions match TRBD2. J gave up 7 bases and V 5 bases, and 10 bases lay outside the gene matches. This CDR3 region has 15 residues. In germline, CDR1 is SGHTA, CDR2 FQGNSA. The CDR3 sequence: CASSESLLAGVEQYF. In DNA, the CDR3 is TGTGCCAGCAGCGAAAGCCTACTAGCGGGAGTTGAGCAGTACTTC.

The rearrangement joins TRBV2 to TRBJ2-3; tentatively, D is TRBD2 (5 bases). Germline V gives CDR1 SNHLY, CDR2 FYNNEI. V was trimmed by 2 bases and J by 2 bases, leaving 14 bases between them. The CDR3 loop spans 16 amino acids. Written as DNA, the CDR3 is TGTGCCAGCAGTGAACGGTTGGGAGCCCCCACAGATACGCAGTATTTT. Translated: CASSERLGAPTDTQYF.

About this clonotype itself: One junction end does not reproduce the germline sequence, and a read error may be involved. The chain uses TRBV5-4 and TRBJ2-6; 8 positions match TRBD1. This CDR3 contains 17 residues. Germline V lookup: CDR1 SGHNT, CDR2 YYREEE (reference sequence). The CDR3 DNA follows: TGTGCCAGCAGACTTGACAGGGGAGGTTCTGGGGCCAACGTCCGGACTTTC. This codes for CASRLDRGGSGANVRTF.

The chain has TRBV18 and TRBJ1-2; TRBD1 is a possible D gene (6 bases). Germline V lookup: CDR1 KGHSH, CDR2 LQKENI. Trimming left V 0 bases short and J 3 bases short, with 11 bases between. This CDR3 contains 15 residues. CDR3 nucleotides: TGTGCCAGCTCACCACCGGGGGGGCAGGACTATGGCTACACCTTC. It translates to CASSPPGGQDYGYTF. The whole variable domain, remainder taken from reference TRBV18 and TRBJ1-2, is NAGVMQNPRHLVRRRGQEARLRCSPMKGHSHVYWYRQLPEEGLKFMVYLQKENIIDESGMPKERFSAEFPKEGPSILRIQQVVRGDSAAYFCASSPPGGQDYGYTFGSGTRLTVV.

This clonotype has at least ten counts. The rearrangement uses TRBV12-3 or TRBV12-4 and TRBJ2-7; D is uncertain. This CDR3 comprises 12 residues. V was trimmed by 3 bases and J by 6 bases, leaving 9 bases between them. CDR3 sequence reads: CASSFETLEQYF. The CDR3 DNA reads TGTGCCAGCAGTTTCGAGACTCTCGAGCAGTACTTC.

A word on this clonotype: This may be a read error: a much more frequent sequence differs by one nucleotide. This chain joins TRBV29-1 and TRBJ2-3; maybe TRBD1 (5 bases). There are 13 residues in the CDR3. CDR1 is SQVTM and CDR2 is ANQGSEA in the germline V gene. CDR3 nucleotide sequence: TGCGGCGTTGCAGGCAGGGTCGCAGATACGCAGTATTTT. Its protein product is CGVAGRVADTQYF.

This clonotype has a count of ten or more. The chain has TRBV25-1 and TRBJ2-5, with D perhaps being TRBD1 or TRBD2 (6 bases each). Germline V gives CDR1 MGHDK, CDR2 SYGVNS. Trimming shortened V by 5 bases and J by 4 bases, and 17 bases separated the two germline ends. The CDR3 has 15 amino acids. The CDR3 DNA sequence: TGTGCCAGCAGTTTTACTAAACAGGGAGGAGAGACCCAGTACTTC. It translates to CASSFTKQGGETQYF.

This clonotype was recorded at least ten times. V and J are TRBV12-3 or TRBV12-4 and TRBJ1-5; the D is unclear. CDR3 length equals 11 residues. Trimming left V 1 base short and J 5 bases short, with 0 bases between. The CDR3 spells CASSLDQPQHF. The CDR3 DNA reads as TGTGCCAGCAGTTTAGATCAGCCCCAGCATTTT.

This clonotype showed up many times. The rearrangement links TRBV15 to TRBJ2-1; 11 bases are a match to TRBD2. Losses at the gene ends were 0 bases for V and 8 bases for J; bases not matched to a gene: 9. This CDR3 is built from 17 residues. Germline V gene sequence: CDR1 LNHNV, CDR2 YYDKDF (reference sequence). The CDR3 sequence is CATSRELGLAGGYEQFF. CDR3 bases: TGTGCCACCAGCAGAGAGTTGGGTCTAGCGGGAGGCTATGAGCAGTTCTTC.

The chain is built from TRBV2 and TRBJ2-2, with TRBD2 matching over 8 bases. The CDR3 is 14 residues long. The V gene's germline CDR1 is SNHLY and CDR2 FYNNEI. V shed 3 bases and J 7 bases; nucleotides not matched to a gene: 4. CDR3 DNA sequence: TGTGCCAGCAGTGAGCGGGGGGATGGCGGGGAGCTGTTTTTT. It is translated as CASSERGDGGELFF.

A word on this clonotype: A junction end diverges from the germline sequence, so it may reflect a read error. This sequence joins TRBV6-5 and TRBJ2-1, with 8 nucleotides matching TRBD2. Germline V lookup: CDR1 MNHEY, CDR2 SVGAGI. The CDR3 extends over 13 amino acids. The CDR3: CAGSSGGYNEQFF. CDR3 nucleotide sequence: TGTGCCGGCAGTTCGGGGGGGTACAATGAGCAGTTCTTC.

The table lists this clonotype with a few counts. The chain is built from TRBV2 and TRBJ1-5, with 10 bases matching TRBD1. Germline lookup yields CDR1 SNHLY and CDR2 FYNNEI. The J segment lost 0 bases and the V segment lost 8 bases, leaving 16 bases of the junction unmatched. The CDR3 runs to 19 residues. DNA for the CDR3: TGTGCCAGCTCCAAGAGGACAGGGGGTGCGGCCCTTAGCAATCAGCCCCAGCATTTT. Amino acid sequence: CASSKRTGGAALSNQPQHF. The full variable domain, completed using reference TRBV2 and TRBJ1-5, is EPEVTQTPSHQVTQMGQEVILRCVPISNHLYFYWYRQILGQKVEFLVSFYNNEISEKSEIFDDQFSVERPDGSNFTLKIRSTKLEDSAMYFCASSKRTGGAALSNQPQHFGDGTRLSIL.

This clonotype was picked up many times. This chain links TRBV10-3 with TRBJ2-5; weak D call: TRBD1 (5 bases). V was pared by 2 bases and J by 5 bases, with 9 bases between. Germline V gives CDR1 ENHRY, CDR2 SYGVKD. The CDR3 sequence is 13 residues long. The CDR3 nucleotides read TGTGCCATCAGTGAGGGACAACCGGAGACCCAGTACTTC. Translation: CAISEGQPETQYF.

This clonotype occurred a few times. The genes are TRBV3-1 and TRBJ2-7; D may be TRBD2 (5 bases). The V end lost 2 bases, the J end lost 2 bases, and 10 bases lay between the germline ends. CDR3 length equals 14 residues. The germline gives CDR1 LGHDT, CDR2 YNNKEL (reference sequence). CDR3 sequence (DNA): TGTGCCAGCAGCCAATATGGGGAGACCTACGAGCAGTACTTC. Translation gives CASSQYGETYEQYF.